Listed below are T cell receptor beta chains from one sample, sequenced in a study of T cell responses to AZD1222 COVID-19 vaccine. The data were produced by immunoSEQ multiplex PCR, yet TCRdb's version contains in-frame clones alone and is incomplete. The sample lists roughly 150,000 clones; 80% to 95% were seen once. Sequenced here: peripheral blood, sampled on day 0 of AZD1222 vaccination. These receptors were obtained from an adult in good health. Each CDR3 is given with its conserved first and last residue. D genes are given only for firm matches. Size tells how often a clone was seen (once, few, many) or the class of an expanded clone, and some rows leave it out.

clone_size j_call d_call v_call cdr3_length cdr3_aa cdr3_nt
NA TRBJ1-4 TRBD1 TRBV5-1 15 CASSLAGTGGEKLFF TGCGCCAGCAGCTTGGCCGGGACAGGCGGTGAAAAACTGTTTTTT
NA TRBJ1-1 TRBD1 TRBV27 15 CASSLEGQGNTEAFF TGTGCCAGCAGTTTAGAGGGACAGGGTAACACTGAAGCTTTCTTT
NA TRBJ2-1 NA TRBV20-1 10 CSAAYNEQFF TGCAGTGCGGCATACAATGAGCAGTTCTTC
NA TRBJ2-2 TRBD1 TRBV24-1 17 CATSVPRGQGASGELFF TGTGCCACCAGTGTCCCAAGGGGACAGGGGGCTTCCGGGGAGCTGTTTTTT
NA TRBJ2-1 TRBD2 TRBV27 16 CASRVTSGRSGDEQFF TGTGCCAGCAGAGTGACTAGCGGGAGATCTGGCGATGAGCAGTTCTTC
NA TRBJ1-5 NA TRBV7-6 15 CASSLGGGGNQPQHF TGTGCCAGCAGCTTAGGCGGGGGGGGAAATCAGCCCCAGCATTTT
once TRBJ1-5 TRBD1 TRBV5-1 14 CASSVGQDNQPQHF TGCGCCAGCAGCGTAGGACAGGACAATCAGCCCCAGCATTTT
NA TRBJ1-2 NA TRBV6-2/TRBV6-3 14 CASSPTSWGYGYTF TGTGCCAGCAGTCCCACCTCCTGGGGCTATGGCTACACCTTC
NA TRBJ1-2 TRBD1 TRBV18 12 CASSPTGPGYTF TGTGCCAGCTCCCCGACAGGGCCTGGCTACACCTTC
NA TRBJ2-5 NA TRBV5-1 16 CASSPPGPTYQETQYF TGCGCCAGCAGCCCACCGGGACCCACGTACCAAGAGACCCAGTACTTC
NA TRBJ2-7 NA TRBV7-2 13 CASMGAPFYEQYF TGTGCCAGCATGGGGGCACCCTTCTACGAGCAGTACTTC
NA TRBJ2-7 NA TRBV9 14 CASSPRDGSYEQYF TGTGCCAGCAGCCCCCGGGACGGATCCTACGAGCAGTACTTC
NA TRBJ1-1 NA TRBV28 12 CASIHRNTEAFF TGTGCCAGCATTCATCGGAACACTGAAGCTTTCTTT
NA TRBJ1-2 TRBD1 TRBV9 15 CASSVSTGGAYGYTF TGTGCCAGCAGCGTAAGCACAGGGGGCGCCTATGGCTACACCTTC
NA TRBJ2-3 NA TRBV28 13 CASSPPSTDTQYF TGTGCCAGCAGTCCACCTAGCACAGATACGCAGTATTTT
NA TRBJ1-1 TRBD1 TRBV29-1 12 CSALTGRAEAFF TGCAGCGCCTTGACAGGGAGGGCTGAAGCTTTCTTT
NA TRBJ1-6 NA TRBV7-9 14 CASSLSLGNSPLHF TGTGCCAGCAGCTTATCATTGGGGAATTCACCCCTCCACTTT
NA TRBJ1-2 NA TRBV7-9 14 CASSLVNPAYGYTF TGTGCCAGCAGCTTGGTGAATCCCGCTTATGGCTACACCTTC
NA TRBJ2-1 TRBD2 TRBV5-1 15 CASSLVSGRDAEQFF TGCGCCAGCAGCTTGGTTAGCGGGAGAGACGCTGAGCAGTTCTTC
NA TRBJ1-1 NA TRBV12-3/TRBV12-4 12 CASSSSRRVAFF TGTGCCAGCAGTTCCAGCCGCCGGGTGGCTTTCTTT
once TRBJ2-3 NA TRBV9 15 CASSVDAEPHDTQYF TGTGCCAGCAGCGTAGACGCAGAGCCACACGATACGCAGTATTTT
NA TRBJ2-3 TRBD2 TRBV5-1 17 CASSAGLAGVLTDTQYF TGCGCCAGCAGCGCAGGACTAGCGGGGGTATTGACAGATACGCAGTATTTT
NA TRBJ1-1 NA TRBV5-1 11 CASGTLGGTFF TGCGCCAGCGGCACTTTGGGGGGAACTTTCTTT
NA TRBJ2-3 NA TRBV27 12 CASTSLADTQYF TGTGCCAGCACCTCACTTGCGGATACGCAGTATTTT
NA TRBJ2-7 NA TRBV7-9 14 CASSLASVSYEQYF TGTGCCAGCAGCTTAGCTAGCGTAAGCTACGAGCAGTACTTC
NA TRBJ2-3 TRBD2 TRBV7-3 16 CASSPLAGGRSDTQYF TGTGCCAGCAGCCCCTTAGCGGGAGGGAGGTCAGATACGCAGTATTTT
NA TRBJ2-7 TRBD2 TRBV6-5 16 CASSYREASGGAEQYF TGTGCCAGCAGTTACAGGGAGGCTAGCGGGGGGGCCGAGCAGTACTTC
NA TRBJ1-2 NA TRBV30 15 CAWSGDSSLNYGYTF TGTGCCTGGAGTGGTGACAGCAGTCTAAACTATGGCTACACCTTC
NA TRBJ2-7 NA TRBV7-8 15 CASSLAGRQGYEQYF TGTGCCAGCAGCTTAGCGGGGCGCCAGGGGTACGAGCAGTACTTC
NA TRBJ1-1 TRBD1 TRBV2 13 CASTRDRNTEAFF TGTGCCAGCACCCGGGACAGGAACACTGAAGCTTTCTTT
NA TRBJ2-1 NA TRBV6-4 15 CASSDWGEPYNEQFF TGTGCCAGCAGTGACTGGGGGGAGCCTTACAATGAGCAGTTCTTC
NA TRBJ2-7 NA TRBV3-1/TRBV3-2 13 CASSQSTGSEQYF TGTGCCAGCAGCCAATCAACAGGGAGCGAGCAGTACTTC
NA TRBJ2-1 TRBD1 TRBV3-1/TRBV3-2 16 CASSQPRTGAYNEQFF TGTGCCAGCAGCCAACCGAGGACAGGGGCCTACAATGAGCAGTTCTTC
NA TRBJ2-7 TRBD1 TRBV5-1 16 CASSHGRDRATYEQYF TGCGCCAGCAGCCATGGAAGGGACAGGGCCACCTACGAGCAGTACTTC
NA TRBJ1-1 NA TRBV6-5 14 CASSLNLGNTEAFF TGTGCCAGCAGTTTGAACCTGGGGAACACTGAAGCTTTCTTT
few TRBJ1-2 NA TRBV28 11 CASTLGGGYTF TGTGCCAGCACACTGGGGGGTGGCTACACCTTC
NA TRBJ2-1 TRBD1 TRBV7-9 15 CASSLAGGIVDEQFF TGTGCCAGCAGCTTAGCAGGGGGCATCGTGGATGAGCAGTTCTTC
NA TRBJ2-7 TRBD1 TRBV7-2 16 CASSPSSDRGLNEQYF TGTGCCAGCAGCCCCTCCTCGGACAGGGGGTTGAACGAGCAGTACTTC
NA TRBJ1-2 NA TRBV28 13 CASTTGRDYGYTF TGTGCCAGCACCACCGGAAGGGACTATGGCTACACCTTC
NA TRBJ2-3 TRBD2 TRBV7-2 16 CASSLGSGGATDTQYF TGTGCCAGCAGCTTAGGTAGCGGGGGGGCAACAGATACGCAGTATTTT
few TRBJ1-5 NA TRBV19 15 CASSIVGGRGQPQHF TGTGCCAGTAGTATAGTGGGGGGGCGCGGTCAGCCCCAGCATTTT